This TCR beta chain was captured in a study of T cells in localized non-small cell lung cancer. On this clone itself: Its specificity is unknown.

Study results and caveats: Elevated blood T cell density was associated with longer overall survival. Uninvolved adjacent lung showed peak T cell clonality, exceeding tumor. Median detection of top 100 tumor clones in adjacent lung was approximately 50 clones.

The V segment lost 4 bases and the J segment 6 bases; nucleotides outside the gene matches: 7. The germline gives CDR1 GTSNPN, CDR2 SVGIG (reference sequence). The CDR3 contains 15 residues. Measured with immunoSEQ multiplex PCR; TCRdb has only the in-frame clones, and not every one. The sample has more than 45,000 clones; about 88% are singletons. The specimen was PBMCs, collected before any cancer treatment. The chain has TRBV30 and TRBJ2-2; 11 positions agree with TRBD2. The origin of this receptor is a man aged 40 to 70 with stage II lung adenocarcinoma. CDR3 sequence reads: CAWKPGGLAAGELFF. The CDR3 coding sequence is TGTGCCTGGAAACCCGGGGGACTAGCGGCCGGGGAGCTGTTTTTT. Full variable domain (rest looked up from reference TRBV30 and TRBJ2-2): SQTIHQWPATLVQPVGSPLSLECTVEGTSNPNLYWYRQAAGRGLQLLFYSVGIGQISSEVPQNLSASRPQDRQFILSSKKLLLSDSGFYLCAWKPGGLAAGELFFGEGSRLTVL.